This TCR beta chain derives from a study of CD8 T cells in Susac syndrome. The study sequenced TCR beta in blood CD8+ and CD4+ T cells. RNA, at roughly 0.5 to 1 ug, was reverse transcribed with random hexamers. From the immunoSEQ multiplex PCR reads, TCRdb called clonotypes with MiXCR, one entry per CDR3 protein. The top ten clones hold 0.098% of a sample with about 120,000 distinct CDR3 sequences, about 95% of them seen once. The CDR3 totals 21 residues. The V segment lost 5 bases and the J segment 0 bases; nucleotides outside the gene matches: 18. CDR1 SGHAT and CDR2 FQNNGV come from the germline V gene.

The sequence was collected from a human donor in good health. Material: CD4+ T cells from PBMCs. The chain couples TRBV11-2 to TRBJ2-5; the match to TRBD2 covers 13 bases. CDR3 protein: CASSQRARYTSGRVHQETQYF. The CDR3, as DNA: TGTGCCAGCAGCCAACGCGCCCGCTACACTAGCGGGAGGGTCCACCAAGAGACCCAGTACTTC.